Given below is one T cell receptor beta chain in context. The antigen is undetermined. The sample comes from a study of PD-1 blockade in classical Hodgkin lymphoma. CDR1 KGHSH and CDR2 LQKENI come from the germline V gene. V lost 1 base to trimming and J lost 7 bases, with 16 bases between them. CDR3 length equals 15 residues. Clones were sequenced by immunoSEQ multiplex PCR, and TCRdb holds only the in-frame ones, with some missing. Among around 24,000 clones listed, 81% were seen once. General study findings and limits: Relapsed/refractory patients reportedly had lower baseline diversity than newly diagnosed patients. Exclusion was the outcome for patients who began nivolumab under 1 year after ASCT.

Described time point: cycle 4 day 1 (C4D1), after less than 7 weeks of nivolumab. Every patient was affected by relapse after autologous stem cell transplantation, while exposure to brentuximab vedotin was not uniform. Best outcomes ranged across complete response, partial response and progressive disease. The sequence derives from a human donor with classical Hodgkin lymphoma. The chain has TRBV18 and TRBJ1-1, with D maybe TRBD1 (5 bases). The sequencing here drew on peripheral blood mononuclear cells (PBMCs), taken before the fourth cycle of nivolumab. The CDR3 is CASSPRTTGGNEAFF. The CDR3 region has the DNA TGTGCCAGCTCACCACGAACGACCGGGGGAAATGAAGCTTTCTTT.